This T cell receptor beta chain comes out of a study of T cells in localized non-small cell lung cancer. Some clones are missing from TCRdb's copy, which holds only in-frame ones; the method was immunoSEQ multiplex PCR. The sample shows approximately 80,000 clones, about 84% of them seen only once. The table lists this clone with a count of one. Its antigen remains unknown. Study-wide points: When the top 100 tumor clones were examined, a median about 60 of them also appeared in the adjacent lung, which was paired and uninvolved. Higher blood T cell density went with longer overall survival. Uninvolved adjacent lung, not tumor, had the highest T cell clonality.

CDR3 length: 14 amino acids. Germline V CDR1 and CDR2: SGDLS, YYNGEE. The germline V and J ends were trimmed by 7 bases and 1 base, with 13 bases remaining between them. The rearrangement uses TRBV9 and TRBJ2-3, with D maybe TRBD2 (7 bases). The origin of this receptor is a female donor older than 55 with stage I lung adenocarcinoma. The sample here was peripheral blood, taken before any cancer treatment. The chain's CDR3 is CASSRGARTDTQYF. CDR3 bases: TGTGCCAGCTCTCGGGGGGCCCGCACAGATACGCAGTATTTT.